This T cell receptor beta chain was identified in a study of T cells after yellow fever vaccination. In TCRdb, the 5' RACE reads were re-called with MiXCR into one record per CDR3 protein. Seen here are 300,000 to 400,000 distinct CDR3 sequences, under 15% observed once, and the top ten hold 3% to 4%. This clonotype was seen many times. The CDR3 sequence is 14 residues long. Deletions cut 7 bases from V and 5 bases from J, with 17 bases between. Germline V gene sequence: CDR1 MNHEY, CDR2 SVGEGT. The receptor was derived from a man between 18 and 35 years old who received the YFV17D yellow fever vaccine. This chain links TRBV6-2 or TRBV6-3 with TRBJ2-5; TRBD1 or TRBD2 may be the D gene (5 bases each). Sequences were derived from CD4+ T cells sorted from PBMCs, sampled 15 days after the yellow fever booster vaccination. CDR3: CASMWKDWGETQYF. In nucleotides, the CDR3 is TGTGCCAGCATGTGGAAGGACTGGGGGGAGACCCAGTACTTC.